The source of this T cell receptor (beta chain) is a study of T cell responses to AZD1222 COVID-19 vaccine. Findings and caveats of the study: The study found vaccine-associated CD4 TCRs spanning spike, dominant at 160-218 and 743-854. White British donors predominated, females outnumbered males, and clonal diversity was possibly underestimated.

Assay: immunoSEQ multiplex PCR; the TCRdb copy retains only in-frame clones and omits some. Seen here are around 110,000 clones, roughly 93% observed once, and the top ten hold about 3%. The V segment lost 9 bases and the J segment 7 bases; nucleotides outside the gene matches: 9. Per germline, CDR1 LNHDA and CDR2 SQIVND (reference sequence). The CDR3 is 14 residues long. Only one count was recorded for this clone. The antigen remains undetermined. The chain employs TRBV19 and TRBJ2-1; 10 bases agree with TRBD2. Sequences were derived from peripheral blood, sampled on day 0 of AZD1222 vaccination. This receptor was identified in an adult in good health. CDR3 residues: CASAPGLAVNEQFF. CDR3 nucleotides: TGTGCCAGCGCTCCCGGACTAGCGGTTAATGAGCAGTTCTTC. Combining the CDR3 with reference TRBV19 and TRBJ2-1 gives the whole variable domain DGGITQSPKYLFRKEGQNVTLSCEQNLNHDAMYWYRQDPGQGLRLIYYSQIVNDFQKGDIAEGYSVSREKKESFPLTVTSAQKNPTAFYLCASAPGLAVNEQFFGPGTRLTVL.